The text below deals with one T cell receptor beta chain. Other DNA sequences in the same sample also yield this CDR3. The PCR ran on 60 Vbeta and 13 Jbeta primers. Study processing details: Later, an analysis found tens of millions of unique TCR beta chains, and about 9.9 million of these were shared. Using immunoSEQ multiplex PCR, the repertoire was profiled, and TCRdb retains in-frame clones only, with some absent. That table gives V, J and clone size, and the DNA gave D and trimming. In all, the sample yields 56,000 or so clones. The entry originates in a study of cytomegalovirus exposure and HLA in healthy donors. The CDR3 spans 12 residues. Trimming shortened V by 6 bases and J by 1 base, and 8 bases separated the two germline ends. In germline, CDR1 is SQVTM, CDR2 ANQGSEA.

The sample taken for sequencing was PBMCs. The chain links TRBV29-1 to TRBJ2-3; possibly TRBD1 for D (6 bases). The receptor was derived from a female donor in good health and CMV-seronegative. The CDR3 loop is CSVTGGTDTQYF. The CDR3 DNA is TGCAGCGTGACAGGCGGCACAGATACGCAGTATTTT.